The rows below give T cell receptor beta chains drawn from one sample of a study of shared clonotypes between healthy human individuals. Generated by immunoSEQ multiplex PCR, the TCRdb table keeps only in-frame clones and is missing some. Of 780,000 or so clones listed, just under 75% were seen once; the top ten hold under 2%. Material for sequencing was memory CD4+ T cells sorted from blood. The receptors were gathered from a woman in her 30s in good health. The CDR3 runs from the conserved cysteine through the conserved F or W. D genes are given only for firm matches. Expanded clones get a size class; other rows say once, few or many, or leave the size out.

TRBD1 TRBJ1-2 TRBV5-1 - 15 CASSPRQGADYGYTF TGCGCCAGCAGCCCCAGACAGGGGGCGGACTATGGCTACACCTTC
- TRBJ1-1 TRBV19 - 14 CASTRSGTTYEAFF TGTGCCAGTACCAGATCCGGGACAACCTATGAAGCTTTCTTT
TRBD2 TRBJ2-1 TRBV7-9 - 16 CASSLGTSGSNNEQFF TGTGCCAGCAGCTTAGGGACTAGCGGGAGTAACAATGAGCAGTTCTTC
TRBD1 TRBJ2-7 TRBV11-2 - 15 CASSLVQGNYYEQYF TGTGCCAGCAGCTTAGTACAGGGGAACTACTACGAGCAGTACTTC
- TRBJ1-2 TRBV7-3 - 14 CASSLVPGNYGYTF TGTGCCAGCAGCTTAGTTCCAGGGAACTATGGCTACACCTTC
- TRBJ2-3 TRBV29-1 - 13 CSVEMQLGDTQYF TGCAGCGTGGAAATGCAGCTAGGAGATACGCAGTATTTT
TRBD1 TRBJ1-5 TRBV25-1 few 16 CASSEDRGRNNQPQHF TGTGCCAGCAGTGAAGACAGGGGGCGAAACAATCAGCCCCAGCATTTT
TRBD2 TRBJ2-3 TRBV19 once 17 CASSIGGSGRFADTQYF TGTGCCAGTAGTATAGGGGGTAGCGGGAGATTTGCAGATACGCAGTATTTT
TRBD2 TRBJ2-3 TRBV5-1 - 16 CASSLGAGGPTDTQYF TGCGCCAGCAGCTTGGGAGCGGGAGGGCCTACGGATACGCAGTATTTT
- TRBJ1-3 TRBV5-6 - 14 CASSPRMTGNTIYF TGTGCCAGCAGCCCCCGTATGACTGGAAACACCATATATTTT
TRBD1 TRBJ2-2 TRBV5-1 - 18 CASSLWGLSGGDTGELFF TGCGCCAGCAGCTTGTGGGGTCTATCAGGGGGCGACACCGGGGAGCTGTTTTTT